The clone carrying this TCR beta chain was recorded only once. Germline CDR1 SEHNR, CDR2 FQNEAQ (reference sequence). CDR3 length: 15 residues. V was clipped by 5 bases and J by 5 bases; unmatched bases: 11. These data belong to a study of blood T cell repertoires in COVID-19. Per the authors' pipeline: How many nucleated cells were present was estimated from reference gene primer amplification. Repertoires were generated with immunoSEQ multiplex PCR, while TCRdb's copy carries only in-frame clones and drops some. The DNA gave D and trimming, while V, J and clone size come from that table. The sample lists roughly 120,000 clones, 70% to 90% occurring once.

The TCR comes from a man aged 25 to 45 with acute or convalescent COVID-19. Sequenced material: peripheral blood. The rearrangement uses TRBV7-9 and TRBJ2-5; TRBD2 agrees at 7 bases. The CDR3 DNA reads TGTGCCAGCAGCGCGGGGGAACGGGGAGCGGAGACCCAGTACTTC. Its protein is CASSAGERGAETQYF.